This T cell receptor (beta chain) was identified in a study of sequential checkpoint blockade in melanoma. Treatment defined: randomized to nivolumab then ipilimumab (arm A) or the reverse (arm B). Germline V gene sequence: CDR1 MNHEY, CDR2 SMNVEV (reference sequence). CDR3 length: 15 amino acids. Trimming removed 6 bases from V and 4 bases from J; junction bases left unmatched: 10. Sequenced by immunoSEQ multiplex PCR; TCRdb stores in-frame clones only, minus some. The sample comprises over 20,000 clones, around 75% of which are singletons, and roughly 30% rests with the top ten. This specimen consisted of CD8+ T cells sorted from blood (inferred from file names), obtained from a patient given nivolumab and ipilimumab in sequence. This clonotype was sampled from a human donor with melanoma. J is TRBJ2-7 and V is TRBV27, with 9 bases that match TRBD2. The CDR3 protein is CASSLGASGIYEQYF. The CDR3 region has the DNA TGTGCCAGCAGCTTGGGAGCTAGCGGGATTTACGAGCAGTACTTC.